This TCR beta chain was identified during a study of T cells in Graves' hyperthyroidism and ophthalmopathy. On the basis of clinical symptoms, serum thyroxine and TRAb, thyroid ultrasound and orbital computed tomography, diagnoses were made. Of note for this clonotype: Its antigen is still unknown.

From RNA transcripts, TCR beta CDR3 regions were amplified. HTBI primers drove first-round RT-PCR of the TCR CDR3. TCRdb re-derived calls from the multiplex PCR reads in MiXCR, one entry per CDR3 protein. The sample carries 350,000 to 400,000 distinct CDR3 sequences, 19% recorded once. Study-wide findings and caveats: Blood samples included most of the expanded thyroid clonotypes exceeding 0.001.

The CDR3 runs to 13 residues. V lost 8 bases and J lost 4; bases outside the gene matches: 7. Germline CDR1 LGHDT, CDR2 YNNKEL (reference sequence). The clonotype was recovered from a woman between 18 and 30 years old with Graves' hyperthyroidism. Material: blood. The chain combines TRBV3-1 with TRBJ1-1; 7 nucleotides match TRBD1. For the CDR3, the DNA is TGTGCCAGCGGAGACAGGGTAGTCACTGAAGCTTTCTTT. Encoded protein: CASGDRVVTEAFF.